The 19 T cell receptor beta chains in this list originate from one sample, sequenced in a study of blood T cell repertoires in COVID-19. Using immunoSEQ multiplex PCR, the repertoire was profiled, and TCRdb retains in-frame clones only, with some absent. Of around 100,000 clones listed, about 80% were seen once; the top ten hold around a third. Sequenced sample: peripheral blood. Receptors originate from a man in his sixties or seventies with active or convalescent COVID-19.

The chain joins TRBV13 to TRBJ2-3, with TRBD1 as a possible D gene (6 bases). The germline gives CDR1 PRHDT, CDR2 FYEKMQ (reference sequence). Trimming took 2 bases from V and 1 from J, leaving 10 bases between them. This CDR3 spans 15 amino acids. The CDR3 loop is CASSLRAGGTDTQYF. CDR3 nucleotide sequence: TGTGCCAGCAGCTTACGTGCAGGGGGCACAGATACGCAGTATTTT.

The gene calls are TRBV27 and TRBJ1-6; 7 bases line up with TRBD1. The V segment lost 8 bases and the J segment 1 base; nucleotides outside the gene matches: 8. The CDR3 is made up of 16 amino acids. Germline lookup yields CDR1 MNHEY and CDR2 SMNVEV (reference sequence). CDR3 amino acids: CASCFRGESYNSPLHF. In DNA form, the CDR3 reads TGTGCCAGCTGCTTCAGGGGGGAATCCTATAATTCACCCCTCCACTTT.

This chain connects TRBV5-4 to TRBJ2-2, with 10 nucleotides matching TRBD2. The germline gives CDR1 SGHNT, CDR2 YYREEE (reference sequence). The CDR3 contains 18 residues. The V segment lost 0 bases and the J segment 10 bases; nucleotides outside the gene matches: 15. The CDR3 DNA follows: TGTGCCAGCAGCTTGGCCTTAATGAAGCGGGGGGGGAGAGAGGAGCTGTTTTTT. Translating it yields CASSLALMKRGGREELFF.

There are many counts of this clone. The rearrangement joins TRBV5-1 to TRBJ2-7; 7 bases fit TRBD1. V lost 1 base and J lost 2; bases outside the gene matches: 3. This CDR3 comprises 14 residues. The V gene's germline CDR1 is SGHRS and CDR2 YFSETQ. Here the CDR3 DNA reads TGCGCCAGCAGCTTGCAAGGGGGCCCCTACGAGCAGTACTTC. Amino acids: CASSLQGGPYEQYF.

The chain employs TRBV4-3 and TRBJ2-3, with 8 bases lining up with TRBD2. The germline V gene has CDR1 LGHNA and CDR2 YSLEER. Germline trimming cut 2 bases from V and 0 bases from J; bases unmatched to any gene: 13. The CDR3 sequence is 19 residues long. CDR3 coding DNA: TGCGCCAGCAGCCAATCCCCGGGCAGCGGGGGCGCTAGCACAGATACGCAGTATTTT. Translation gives CASSQSPGSGGASTDTQYF.

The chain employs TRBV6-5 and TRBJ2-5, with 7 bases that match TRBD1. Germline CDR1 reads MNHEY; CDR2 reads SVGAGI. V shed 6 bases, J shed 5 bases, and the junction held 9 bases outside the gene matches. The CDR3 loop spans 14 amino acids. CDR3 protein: CASSLTGLRETQYF. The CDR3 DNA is TGTGCCAGCAGCCTGACAGGGCTCCGGGAGACCCAGTACTTC.

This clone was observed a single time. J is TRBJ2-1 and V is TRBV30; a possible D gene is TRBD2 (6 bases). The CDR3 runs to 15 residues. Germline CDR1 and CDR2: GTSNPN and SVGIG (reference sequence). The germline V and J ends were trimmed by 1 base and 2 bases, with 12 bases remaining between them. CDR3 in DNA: TGTGCCTGGAGTGGCGGGACTCTACCCTACAATGAGCAGTTCTTC. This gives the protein CAWSGGTLPYNEQFF.

The CDR3, as DNA: TGTGCCAGCAGCTTTACCTCCAACGGGGGGCCTAGCACAGATACGCAGTATTTT. This sequence encodes CASSFTSNGGPSTDTQYF. The rearrangement joins TRBV11-2 to TRBJ2-3, with D possibly TRBD2 on 7 matching bases. This CDR3 is 18 amino acids long. Trimming took off 3 bases at V and 0 bases at J, with 19 bases between the two ends. CDR1 SGHAT and CDR2 FQNNGV come from the germline V gene.

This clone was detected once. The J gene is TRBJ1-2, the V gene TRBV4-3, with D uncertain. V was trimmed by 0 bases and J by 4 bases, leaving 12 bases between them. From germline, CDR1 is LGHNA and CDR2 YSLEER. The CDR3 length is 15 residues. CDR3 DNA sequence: TGCGCCAGCAGCCAAGATAGCTCCCTCCTCTATGGCTACACCTTC. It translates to CASSQDSSLLYGYTF.

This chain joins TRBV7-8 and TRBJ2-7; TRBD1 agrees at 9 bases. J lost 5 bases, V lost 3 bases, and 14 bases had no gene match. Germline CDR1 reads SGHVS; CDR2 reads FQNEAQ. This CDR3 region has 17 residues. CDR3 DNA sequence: TGTGCCAGCAGCTTTCCCCGCCGGGGACAGGGCACCGACGAGCAGTACTTC. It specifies CASSFPRRGQGTDEQYF. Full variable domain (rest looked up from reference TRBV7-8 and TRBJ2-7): GAGVSQSPRYKVAKRGQDVALRCDPISGHVSLFWYQQALGQGPEFLTYFQNEAQLDKSGLPSDRFFAERPEGSVSTLKIQRTQQEDSAVYLCASSFPRRGQGTDEQYFGPGTRLTVT.

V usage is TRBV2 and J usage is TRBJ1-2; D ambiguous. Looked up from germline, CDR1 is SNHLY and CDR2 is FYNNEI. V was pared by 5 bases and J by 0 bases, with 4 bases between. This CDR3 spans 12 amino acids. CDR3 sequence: CASSRTNYGYTF. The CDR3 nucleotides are TGTGCCAGCAGTCGTACTAACTATGGCTACACCTTC.

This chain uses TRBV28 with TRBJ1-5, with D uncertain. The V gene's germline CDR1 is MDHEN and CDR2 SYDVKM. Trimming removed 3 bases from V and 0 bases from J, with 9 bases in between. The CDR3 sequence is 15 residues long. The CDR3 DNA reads TGTGCCAGCAGTTTGTGGGGAGGTAGCAATCAGCCCCAGCATTTT. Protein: CASSLWGGSNQPQHF. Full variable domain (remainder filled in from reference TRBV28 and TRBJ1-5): DVKVTQSSRYLVKRTGEKVFLECVQDMDHENMFWYRQDPGLGLRLIYFSYDVKMKEKGDIPEGYSVSREKKERFSLILESASTNQTSMYLCASSLWGGSNQPQHFGDGTRLSIL.

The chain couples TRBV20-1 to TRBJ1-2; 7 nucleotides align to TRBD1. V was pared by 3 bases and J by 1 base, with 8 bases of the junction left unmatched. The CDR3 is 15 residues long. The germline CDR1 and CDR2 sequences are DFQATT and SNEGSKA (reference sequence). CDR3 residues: CSASEGQRFNYGYTF. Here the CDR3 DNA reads TGCAGTGCTAGTGAGGGACAGCGGTTTAACTATGGCTACACCTTC.

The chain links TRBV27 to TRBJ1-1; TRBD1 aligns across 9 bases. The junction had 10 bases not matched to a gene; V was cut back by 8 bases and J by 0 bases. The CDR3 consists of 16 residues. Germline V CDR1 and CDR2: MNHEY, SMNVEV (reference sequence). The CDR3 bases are TGTGCCAGCTCCACTCGGACAGGGGCTATGAACACTGAAGCTTTCTTT. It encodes CASSTRTGAMNTEAFF.

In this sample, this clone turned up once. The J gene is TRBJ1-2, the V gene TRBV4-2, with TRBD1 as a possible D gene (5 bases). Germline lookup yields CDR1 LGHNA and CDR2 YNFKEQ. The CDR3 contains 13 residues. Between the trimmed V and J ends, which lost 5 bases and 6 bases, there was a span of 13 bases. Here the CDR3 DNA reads TGTGCCAGCAGCGATGGGACTGAGGATGGCTACACCTTC. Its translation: CASSDGTEDGYTF.

The DNA of the CDR3 is TGTGCCAGCAGCCAAGACTTTGGGGGGGGCCAGCCCCAGCATTTT. This sequence encodes CASSQDFGGGQPQHF. This chain links TRBV4-2 with TRBJ1-5; a possible D gene is TRBD1 (6 bases). The CDR3 has 15 residues. CDR1 LGHNA and CDR2 YNFKEQ come from the germline V gene. The V end lost 0 bases, the J end lost 7 bases, and 13 bases lay between the germline ends.

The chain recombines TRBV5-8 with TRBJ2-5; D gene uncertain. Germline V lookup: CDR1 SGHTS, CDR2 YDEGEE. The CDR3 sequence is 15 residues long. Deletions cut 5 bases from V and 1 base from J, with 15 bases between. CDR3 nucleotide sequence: TGTGCCAGCAGTTCAGAATGGGCAGGCCAAGAGACCCAGTACTTC. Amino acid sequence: CASSSEWAGQETQYF.

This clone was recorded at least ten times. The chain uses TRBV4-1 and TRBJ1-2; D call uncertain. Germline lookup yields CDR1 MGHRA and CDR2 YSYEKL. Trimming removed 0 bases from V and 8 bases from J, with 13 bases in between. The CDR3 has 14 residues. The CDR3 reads CASSQDGPGGGYTF. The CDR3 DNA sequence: TGCGCCAGCAGCCAAGATGGCCCGGGCGGGGGCTACACCTTC.

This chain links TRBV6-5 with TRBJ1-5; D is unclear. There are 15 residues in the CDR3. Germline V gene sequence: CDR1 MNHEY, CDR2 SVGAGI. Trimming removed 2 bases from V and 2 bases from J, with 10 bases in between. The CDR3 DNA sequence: TGTGCCAGCAGTTACAGTGCTACCGGCAATCAGCCCCAGCATTTT. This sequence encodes CASSYSATGNQPQHF.